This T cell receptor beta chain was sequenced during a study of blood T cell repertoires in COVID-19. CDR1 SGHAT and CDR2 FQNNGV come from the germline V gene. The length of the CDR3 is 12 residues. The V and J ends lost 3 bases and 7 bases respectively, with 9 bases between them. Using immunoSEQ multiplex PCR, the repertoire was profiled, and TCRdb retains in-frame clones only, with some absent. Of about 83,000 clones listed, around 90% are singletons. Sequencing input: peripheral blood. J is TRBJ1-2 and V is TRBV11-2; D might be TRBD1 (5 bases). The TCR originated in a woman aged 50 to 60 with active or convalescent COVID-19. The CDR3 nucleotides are TGTGCCAGCAGCTTTGGGGGGGGTGGCTACACCTTC. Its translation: CASSFGGGGYTF.